This T cell receptor (beta chain) was sequenced during a study of blood T cells in healthy people across ages. The germline V gene encodes CDR1 LGHDT and CDR2 YNNKEL (reference sequence). The CDR3 covers 14 residues. A second PCR of roughly 7 to 11 cycles used a sample-barcoded 5' primer and a J-beta primer mix. A tag from a template-switch adaptor with 12 random nucleotides marked each cDNA molecule. TCRdb independently ran MiXCR on the 5' RACE reads; one entry per CDR3 protein. This sample has 850,000 to 1,300,000 distinct CDR3 sequences, with 35% to 55% found just once. The chain carries TRBV3-1 and TRBJ2-5; TRBD2 aligns across 7 bases. The J call could be wrong; TRBJ2-7 is a better fit for the DNA end. The sequencing sample was made of blood. The sequence derives from a woman aged 55-69 years in good health. The CDR3 reads CASSQAAGAYEQYF. In nucleotides, the CDR3 is TGTGCCAGCAGCCAAGCGGCGGGAGCCTACGAGCAGTACTTC.